This T cell receptor beta chain was recorded in a study of Graves' ophthalmopathy and Graves' hyperthyroidism. Study-level information: Pretreatment peripheral blood was obtained at initial diagnosis. Whole-study results and caveats: Prediction of ophthalmopathy progression reached approximately 64% sensitivity and about 72% specificity.

Scientists amplified the TCR beta CDR3 regions from RNA transcripts. The library came from an HTBI-primed first-round RT-PCR and a second-round multiplex PCR. TCRdb fed the multiplex PCR reads into MiXCR, producing one record per CDR3 protein. The sample records hundreds of thousands of distinct CDR3 sequences, about 15% being singletons. Germline V CDR1 and CDR2: MNHNS, SASEGT. Trimming shortened V by 4 bases and J by 7 bases, and 7 bases separated the two germline ends. This CDR3 has 11 amino acids. Other autoimmune disease, uncontrolled infection, pregnancy and lactation led to exclusion. Comments on this clonotype: Its cognate antigen is unknown. A read error is possible here, since a much larger clone lies one base away. No conserved phenylalanine or tryptophan ends this CDR3, so it is likely a read error.

This clonotype was sampled from a woman in her twenties or thirties with Graves' ophthalmopathy. The rearrangement joins TRBV6-1 to TRBJ1-1; D unresolved. Material: blood. CDR3 region: CASSAPGEAFL. The CDR3 region has the DNA TGTGCCAGCAGTGCCCCAGGTGAAGCTTTCCTT.